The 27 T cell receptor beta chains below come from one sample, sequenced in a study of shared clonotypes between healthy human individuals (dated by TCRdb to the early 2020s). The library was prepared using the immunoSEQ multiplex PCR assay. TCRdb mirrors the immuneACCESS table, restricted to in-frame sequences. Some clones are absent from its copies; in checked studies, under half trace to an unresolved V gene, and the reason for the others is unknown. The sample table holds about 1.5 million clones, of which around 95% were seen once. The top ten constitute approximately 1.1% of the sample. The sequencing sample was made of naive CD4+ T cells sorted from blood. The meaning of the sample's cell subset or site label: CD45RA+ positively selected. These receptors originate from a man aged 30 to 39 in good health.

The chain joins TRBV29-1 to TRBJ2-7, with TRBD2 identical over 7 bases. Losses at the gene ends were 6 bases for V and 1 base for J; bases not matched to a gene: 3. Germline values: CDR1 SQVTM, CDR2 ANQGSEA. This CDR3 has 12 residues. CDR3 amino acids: CSVGDYSYEQYF. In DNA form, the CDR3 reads TGCAGCGTCGGGGACTATTCCTACGAGCAGTACTTC.

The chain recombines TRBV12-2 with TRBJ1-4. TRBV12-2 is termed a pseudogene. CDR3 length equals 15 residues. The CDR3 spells CASRLFRGSYEKLFF. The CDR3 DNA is TGTGCAAGTCGCTTATTTCGGGGAAGTTATGAAAAACTGTTTTTT.

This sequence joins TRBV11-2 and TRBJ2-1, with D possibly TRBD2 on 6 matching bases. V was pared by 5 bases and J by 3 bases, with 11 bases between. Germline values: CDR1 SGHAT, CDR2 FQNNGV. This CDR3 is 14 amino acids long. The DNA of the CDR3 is TGTGCCAGCAGCCCTCGGGAGAGCTACAATGAGCAGTTCTTC. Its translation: CASSPRESYNEQFF.

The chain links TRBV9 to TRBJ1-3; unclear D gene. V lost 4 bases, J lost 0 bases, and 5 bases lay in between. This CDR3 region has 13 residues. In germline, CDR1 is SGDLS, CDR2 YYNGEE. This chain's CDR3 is CASSLNSGNTIYF. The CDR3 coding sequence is TGTGCCAGCAGCCTGAACTCTGGAAACACCATATATTTT.

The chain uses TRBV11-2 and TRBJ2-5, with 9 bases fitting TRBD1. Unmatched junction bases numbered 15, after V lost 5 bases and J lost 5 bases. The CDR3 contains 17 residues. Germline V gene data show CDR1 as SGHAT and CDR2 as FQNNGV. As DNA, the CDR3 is TGTGCCAGCAGCATAAACCCGGACAGGGGTAGCCGCGAGACCCAGTACTTC. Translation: CASSINPDRGSRETQYF.

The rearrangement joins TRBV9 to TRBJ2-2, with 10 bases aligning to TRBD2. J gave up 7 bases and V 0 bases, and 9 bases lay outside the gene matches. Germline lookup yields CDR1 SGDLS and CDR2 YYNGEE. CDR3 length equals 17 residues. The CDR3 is CASSVGRSGRHIGELFF. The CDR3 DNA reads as TGTGCCAGCAGCGTAGGGCGTAGCGGGAGGCACATCGGGGAGCTGTTTTTT.

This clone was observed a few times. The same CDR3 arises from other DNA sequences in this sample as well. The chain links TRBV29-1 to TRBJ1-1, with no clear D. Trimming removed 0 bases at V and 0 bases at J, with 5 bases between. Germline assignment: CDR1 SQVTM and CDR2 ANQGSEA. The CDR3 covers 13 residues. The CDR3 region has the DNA TGCAGCGTTGAAGAAGACTTGAACACTGAAGCTTTCTTT. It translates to CSVEEDLNTEAFF.

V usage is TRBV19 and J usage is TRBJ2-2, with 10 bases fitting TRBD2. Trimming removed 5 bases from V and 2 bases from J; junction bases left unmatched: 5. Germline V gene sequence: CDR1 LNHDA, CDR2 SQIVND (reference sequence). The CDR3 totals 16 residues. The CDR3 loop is CASSSTSGANTGELFF. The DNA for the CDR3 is TGTGCCAGTAGTTCTACTAGCGGGGCCAACACCGGGGAGCTGTTTTTT.

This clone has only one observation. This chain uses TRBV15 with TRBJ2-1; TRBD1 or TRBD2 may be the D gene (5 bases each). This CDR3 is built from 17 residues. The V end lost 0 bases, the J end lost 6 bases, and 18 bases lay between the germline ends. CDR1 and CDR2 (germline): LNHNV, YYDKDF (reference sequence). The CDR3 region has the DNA TGTGCCACCAGCAGAGATGGAGTGCAGCTTGGGGGCAATGAGCAGTTCTTC. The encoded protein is CATSRDGVQLGGNEQFF.

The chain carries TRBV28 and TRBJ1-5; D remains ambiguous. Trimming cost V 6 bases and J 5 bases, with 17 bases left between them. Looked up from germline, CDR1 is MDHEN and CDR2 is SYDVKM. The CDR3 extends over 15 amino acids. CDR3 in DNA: TGTGCCAGCAGCCTAAACACTGGGAAGGATCAGCCCCAGCATTTT. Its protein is CASSLNTGKDQPQHF. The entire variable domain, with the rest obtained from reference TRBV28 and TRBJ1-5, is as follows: DVKVTQSSRYLVKRTGEKVFLECVQDMDHENMFWYRQDPGLGLRLIYFSYDVKMKEKGDIPEGYSVSREKKERFSLILESASTNQTSMYLCASSLNTGKDQPQHFGDGTRLSIL.

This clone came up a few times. In DNA, the CDR3 is TGTGCCAGCAGCAGTAGGACAGGGGGCAGCTACGAGCAGTACTTC. Translated: CASSSRTGGSYEQYF. This chain connects TRBV7-9 to TRBJ2-7; 11 bases are shared with TRBD1. CDR1 and CDR2 (germline): SEHNR, FQNEAQ (reference sequence). This CDR3 region has 15 residues. The V and J ends lost 5 bases and 3 bases, in that order; junction bases with no gene match: 6.

The CDR3 DNA follows: TGTGCCAGCAGCCCTTCTGGGGAGGCACACAATGAGCAGTTCTTC. Translated: CASSPSGEAHNEQFF. The chain is built from TRBV7-9 and TRBJ2-1; TRBD2 is a possible D gene (6 bases). CDR1 is SEHNR and CDR2 is FQNEAQ in the germline V gene (reference sequence). V was trimmed by 5 bases and J by 5 bases, leaving 16 bases between them. This CDR3 spans 15 amino acids.

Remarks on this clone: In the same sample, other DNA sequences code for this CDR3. The CDR3 DNA reads as TGTGCCAGCAGGGGTTCCGGGGCCAACGTCCTGACTTTC. This sequence encodes CASRGSGANVLTF. The J gene is TRBJ2-6, the V gene TRBV28; unclear D gene. CDR3 length equals 13 residues. Per germline, CDR1 MDHEN and CDR2 SYDVKM. Trimming shortened V by 6 bases and J by 4 bases, and 7 bases separated the two germline ends.

The CDR3 spells CASSLRGTGTNEKLFF. CDR3 nucleotides: TGTGCCAGCAGCTTACGGGGTACGGGGACTAATGAAAAACTGTTTTTT. The chain has TRBV7-9 and TRBJ1-4; the D is unclear. V was pared by 2 bases and J by 2 bases, with 12 bases between. Germline CDR1 SEHNR, CDR2 FQNEAQ (reference sequence). CDR3 size: 16 residues.

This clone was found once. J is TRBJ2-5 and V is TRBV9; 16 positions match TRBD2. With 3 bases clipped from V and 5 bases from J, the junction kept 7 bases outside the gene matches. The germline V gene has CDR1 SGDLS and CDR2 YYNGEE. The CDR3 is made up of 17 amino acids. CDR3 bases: TGTGCCAGCAGCGGGGGACTAGCGGGAGGGCCGGCGGAGACCCAGTACTTC. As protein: CASSGGLAGGPAETQYF.

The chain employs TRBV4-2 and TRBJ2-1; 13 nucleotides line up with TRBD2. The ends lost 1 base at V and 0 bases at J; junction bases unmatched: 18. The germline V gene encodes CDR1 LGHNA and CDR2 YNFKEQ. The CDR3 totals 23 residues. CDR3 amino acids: CASSQVGLPPGLAGSSSYNEQFF. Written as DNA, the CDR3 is TGTGCCAGCAGCCAAGTCGGGTTGCCTCCGGGACTAGCGGGGTCTAGCTCCTACAATGAGCAGTTCTTC.

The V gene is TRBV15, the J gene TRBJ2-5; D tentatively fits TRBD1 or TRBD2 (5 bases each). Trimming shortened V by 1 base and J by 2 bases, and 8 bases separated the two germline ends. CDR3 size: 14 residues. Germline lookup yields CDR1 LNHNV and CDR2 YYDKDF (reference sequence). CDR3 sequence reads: CATSRAGGQETQYF. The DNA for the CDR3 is TGTGCCACCAGCAGAGCTGGGGGACAAGAGACCCAGTACTTC.

The CDR3 region is CAISESGQPLSGANVLTF. In DNA form, the CDR3 reads TGTGCCATCAGTGAGTCAGGACAGCCCCTGTCTGGGGCCAACGTCCTGACTTTC. The gene calls are TRBV10-3 and TRBJ2-6; TRBD1 is a possible D gene (6 bases). Germline values: CDR1 ENHRY, CDR2 SYGVKD. The CDR3 runs to 18 residues. V dropped 0 bases and J dropped 1 base, with 13 bases sitting between them.

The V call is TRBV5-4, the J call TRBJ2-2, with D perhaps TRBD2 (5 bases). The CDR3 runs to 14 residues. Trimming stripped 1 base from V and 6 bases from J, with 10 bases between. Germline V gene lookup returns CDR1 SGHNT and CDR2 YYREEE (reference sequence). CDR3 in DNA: TGTGCCAGCAGCTTGAGCGGCCCGTCCGGGGAGCTGTTTTTT. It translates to CASSLSGPSGELFF.

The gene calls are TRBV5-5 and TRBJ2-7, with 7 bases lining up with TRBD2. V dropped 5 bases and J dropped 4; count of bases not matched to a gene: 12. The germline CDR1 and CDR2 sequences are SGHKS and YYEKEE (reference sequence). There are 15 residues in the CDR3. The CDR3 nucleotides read TGTGCCAGCAGTCCGGGCCTCGGGGGGTTTTACGAGCAGTACTTC. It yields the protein CASSPGLGGFYEQYF.

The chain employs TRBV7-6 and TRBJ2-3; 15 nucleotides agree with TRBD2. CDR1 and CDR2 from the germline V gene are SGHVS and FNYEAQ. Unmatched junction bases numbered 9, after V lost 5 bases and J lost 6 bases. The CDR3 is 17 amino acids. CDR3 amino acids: CASSTRTSGRAADTQYF. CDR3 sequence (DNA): TGTGCCAGCAGCACTCGGACTAGCGGGAGGGCCGCGGATACGCAGTATTTT.

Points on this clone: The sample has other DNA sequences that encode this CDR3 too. CDR3 DNA sequence: TGCGCCAGCAGCCAGGGACTAGCCACAGATACGCAGTATTTT. Its protein product is CASSQGLATDTQYF. The chain is built from TRBV5-1 and TRBJ2-3; 9 nucleotides align to TRBD2. Trimming removed 4 bases from V and 2 bases from J; junction bases left unmatched: 2. Germline-derived CDR1 and CDR2 are SGHRS and YFSETQ. CDR3 length: 14 residues.

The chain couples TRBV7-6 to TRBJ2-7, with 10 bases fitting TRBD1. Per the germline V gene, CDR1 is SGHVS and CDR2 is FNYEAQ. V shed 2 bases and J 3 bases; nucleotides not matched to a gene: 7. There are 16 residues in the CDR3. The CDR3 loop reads CASSLRSGTGDYEQYF. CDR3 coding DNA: TGTGCCAGCAGCTTACGGTCCGGGACAGGGGACTACGAGCAGTACTTC.

The CDR3 reads CASGRTGTTKHYGYTF. CDR3 in DNA: TGTGCCAGCGGGCGAACCGGGACGACCAAACACTATGGCTACACCTTC. The gene calls are TRBV5-6 and TRBJ1-2; tentatively, D is TRBD1 (5 bases). The CDR3 is 16 amino acids. From germline, CDR1 is SGHDT and CDR2 YYEEEE. Trimming took 7 bases from V and 3 from J, leaving 22 bases between them.

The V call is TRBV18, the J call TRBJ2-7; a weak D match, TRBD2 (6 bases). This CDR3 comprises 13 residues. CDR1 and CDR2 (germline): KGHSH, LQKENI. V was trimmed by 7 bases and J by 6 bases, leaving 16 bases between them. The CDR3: CASFPGLLGEQYF. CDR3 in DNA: TGTGCCAGCTTCCCGGGACTCCTGGGCGAGCAGTACTTC.

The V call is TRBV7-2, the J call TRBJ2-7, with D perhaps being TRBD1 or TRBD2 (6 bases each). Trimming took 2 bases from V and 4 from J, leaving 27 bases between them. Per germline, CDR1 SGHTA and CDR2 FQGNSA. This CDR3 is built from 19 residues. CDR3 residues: CASSLPTRPGGGPHYEQYF. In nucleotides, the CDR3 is TGTGCCAGCAGCTTACCAACCCGACCCGGAGGGGGACCCCATTACGAGCAGTACTTC. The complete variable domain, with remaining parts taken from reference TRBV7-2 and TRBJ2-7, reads GAGVSQSPSNKVTEKGKDVELRCDPISGHTALYWYRQSLGQGLEFLIYFQGNSAPDKSGLPSDRFSAERTGGSVSTLTIQRTQQEDSAVYLCASSLPTRPGGGPHYEQYFGPGTRLTVT.

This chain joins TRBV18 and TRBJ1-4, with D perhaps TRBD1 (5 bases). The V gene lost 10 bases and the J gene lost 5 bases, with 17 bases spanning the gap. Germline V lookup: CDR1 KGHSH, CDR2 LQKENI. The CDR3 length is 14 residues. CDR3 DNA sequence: TGTGCCACCACAGGCGGCAGAGACAATGAAAAACTGTTTTTT. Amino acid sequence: CATTGGRDNEKLFF.